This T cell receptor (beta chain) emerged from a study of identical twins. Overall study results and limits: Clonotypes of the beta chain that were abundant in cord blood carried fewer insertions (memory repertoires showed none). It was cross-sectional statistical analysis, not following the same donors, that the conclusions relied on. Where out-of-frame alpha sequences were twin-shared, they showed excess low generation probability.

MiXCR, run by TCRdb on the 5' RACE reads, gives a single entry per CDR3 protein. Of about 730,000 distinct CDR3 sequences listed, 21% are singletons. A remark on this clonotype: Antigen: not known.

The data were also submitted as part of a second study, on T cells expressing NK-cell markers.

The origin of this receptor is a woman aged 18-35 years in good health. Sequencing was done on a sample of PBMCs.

For the CDR3, the DNA is TGCAGCGTTGATTCTAGACTAGCGGAAAGCACAGATACGCAGTATTTT. It specifies CSVDSRLAESTDTQYF. This chain connects TRBV29-1 to TRBJ2-3, with TRBD2 matching over 9 bases. The germline V gene encodes CDR1 SQVTM and CDR2 ANQGSEA. This CDR3 spans 16 amino acids. Trimming cost V 3 bases and J 0 bases; bases outside gene matches: 7.